These 14 T cell receptor beta chains came from one sample sequenced in a study of regulatory T cells in long-lasting Graves disease. Researchers made TCR beta libraries by using iRepertoire HTBI primers and running Arm-PCR on CDR3 regions. TCRdb re-analysed the multiplex PCR reads in MiXCR, keeping a single row per CDR3 protein. The table has 450,000 or so distinct CDR3 sequences, roughly 22% seen once. The sample's time point: persistent/refractory GD, antithyroid drugs over 5 years with positive TRAb. PBMC-extracted RNA yielded the TCR library. The sequencing used peripheral blood mononuclear cells (PBMCs), collected when the disease was refractory, from a patient treated with antithyroid drugs. The receptors stem from a female donor with Graves disease.

This clonotype was seen many times. This chain links TRBV19 with TRBJ2-5; TRBD2 matches 11 bases. The CDR3 is 17 amino acids. Germline trimming cut 6 bases from V and 1 base from J; bases unmatched to any gene: 10. CDR1 is LNHDA and CDR2 is SQIVND in the germline V gene (reference sequence). The CDR3 protein is CASRAEGLAASQETQYF. In DNA form, the CDR3 reads TGTGCCAGTAGGGCAGAGGGACTAGCGGCCAGCCAAGAGACCCAGTACTTC.

This clonotype was found many times. The chain has TRBV12-3 or TRBV12-4 and TRBJ1-2, with D unresolved. Trimming pared 6 bases from V and 3 bases from J, leaving 17 bases between. The CDR3 runs to 15 residues. CDR3 coding DNA: TGTGCCAGCAGCCGAATGGGCCTTACCCACTATGGCTACACCTTC. It translates to CASSRMGLTHYGYTF.

This clonotype was recorded a few times. V and J are TRBV6-1 and TRBJ2-1, with 9 bases fitting TRBD2. The CDR3 has 18 amino acids. Losses at the gene ends were 5 bases for V and 4 bases for J; bases not matched to a gene: 15. Germline V gives CDR1 MNHNS, CDR2 SASEGT. The CDR3 DNA sequence: TGTGCCAGCAGTTACCTCGGCCCGGGGACTAGCTTTTACAATGAGCAGTTCTTC. Its translation: CASSYLGPGTSFYNEQFF.

There are many counts of this clonotype. The chain joins TRBV5-1 to TRBJ1-2; D may be TRBD1 (5 bases). V was clipped by 4 bases and J by 7 bases, with 11 bases between them. This CDR3 is 12 amino acids long. Germline V CDR1 and CDR2: SGHRS, YFSETQ. The CDR3 DNA sequence: TGCGCCAGCAGCCGGACGCAGGGTGGCTACACCTTC. The encoded protein is CASSRTQGGYTF.

This rearrangement joins TRBV7-9 to TRBJ1-5; weak D call: TRBD1 (5 bases). Trimming shortened V by 2 bases and J by 5 bases, and 13 bases separated the two germline ends. Germline V gene data show CDR1 as SEHNR and CDR2 as FQNEAQ (reference sequence). The CDR3 sequence is 15 residues long. Here the CDR3 reads CASSLPGKGHQPQHF. The CDR3, as DNA: TGTGCCAGCAGCTTACCAGGAAAGGGGCATCAGCCCCAGCATTTT.

In this sample, this clonotype turned up a few times. The chain combines TRBV5-1 with TRBJ2-2, with TRBD1 matching 8 bases. With V trimmed by 4 bases and J by 3 bases, 2 bases remained unmatched. The CDR3 has 14 residues. Germline CDR1 reads SGHRS; CDR2 reads YFSETQ. CDR3 nucleotide sequence: TGCGCCAGCAGCCAGGGGGCTGACACCGGGGAGCTGTTTTTT. Amino acid sequence: CASSQGADTGELFF. Together with reference TRBV5-1 and TRBJ2-2, the CDR3 gives the full variable domain: KAGVTQTPRYLIKTRGQQVTLSCSPISGHRSVSWYQQTPGQGLQFLFEYFSETQRNKGNFPGRFSGRQFSNSRSEMNVSTLELGDSALYLCASSQGADTGELFFGEGSRLTVL.

The chain carries TRBV2 and TRBJ1-6, with D hard to call. Germline CDR1 is SNHLY and CDR2 is FYNNEI. The V gene lost 4 bases and the J gene lost 5 bases, with 15 bases spanning the gap. The CDR3 has 16 amino acids. The chain's CDR3 is CASSGTTGLDNSPLHF. DNA for the CDR3: TGTGCCAGCAGTGGAACTACGGGTCTAGATAATTCACCCCTCCACTTT.

This clonotype was recorded many times. One junction end does not reproduce the germline sequence, and a read error may be involved. CDR3 sequence: CASSPIAGQGGNF. CDR3 nucleotide sequence: TGTGCCAGCAGTCCTATCGCCGGACAGGGGGGGAACTTC. The V call is TRBV28, the J call TRBJ2-5, with 10 nucleotides matching TRBD1. Germline V gene sequence: CDR1 MDHEN, CDR2 SYDVKM. This CDR3 spans 13 amino acids.

Concerning this clonotype itself: A much larger clone differs from this one at a single base, so this may be a read error. As DNA, the CDR3 is TGCAGTGCTACAGCAGAGGGGCAGGGTGGAAATGAAAAACTGTTTTTT. It translates to CSATAEGQGGNEKLFF. The chain joins TRBV20-1 to TRBJ1-4, with TRBD1 as a possible D gene (5 bases). Trimming took 4 bases from V and 5 from J, leaving 20 bases between them. CDR3 length: 16 residues. Germline CDR1 DFQATT, CDR2 SNEGSKA (reference sequence).

Turning to this clonotype: Mismatch with germline at one junction end may stem from a read error. The chain couples TRBV19 to TRBJ1-3, with D possibly TRBD1 on 5 matching bases. In germline, CDR1 is LNHDA, CDR2 SQIVND (reference sequence). This CDR3 spans 16 amino acids. The CDR3 DNA reads TGTGCCAGTAGTATAGCCCCCCCGGGGCCTGGGAACACCATATATTTT. It codes for CASSIAPPGPGNTIYF.

In nucleotides, the CDR3 is TGTGCCAGCATTAGCAGGGTCTCTGGAAACACCATATATTTT. Residues: CASISRVSGNTIYF. The rearrangement joins TRBV2 to TRBJ1-3, with D perhaps TRBD1 (5 bases). The length of the CDR3 is 14 residues. Deletions cut 7 bases from V and 0 bases from J, with 10 bases between. Germline CDR1 and CDR2: SNHLY and FYNNEI.

There are many counts of this clonotype. The chain uses TRBV28 and TRBJ1-5; D might be TRBD1 (6 bases). CDR1 is MDHEN, CDR2 SYDVKM, per germline. Trimming removed 4 bases at V and 2 bases at J, with 21 bases between. This CDR3 region has 18 residues. The CDR3 sequence: CASSYRQGLSRGNQPQHF. The CDR3 bases are TGTGCCAGCAGTTATCGGCAGGGGCTTTCGAGGGGCAATCAGCCCCAGCATTTT.

The table lists this clonotype with many counts. The chain carries TRBV28 and TRBJ2-7, with D perhaps TRBD1 (5 bases). The ends were cut back, 3 bases at V and 3 bases at J, with 12 bases in the middle. Germline CDR1 and CDR2: MDHEN and SYDVKM. The CDR3 has 14 amino acids. As DNA, the CDR3 is TGTGCCAGCAGTTTCCGTGGGGCGAGCTACGAGCAGTACTTC. Protein sequence: CASSFRGASYEQYF.

The J gene is TRBJ2-2, the V gene TRBV28; D is undetermined. The V gene lost 7 bases and the J gene lost 4 bases, with 13 bases spanning the gap. Germline CDR1 and CDR2: MDHEN and SYDVKM. This CDR3 spans 14 amino acids. For the CDR3, the DNA is TGTGCCAGCAAAAGAAAGTTGGGCACCGGGGAGCTGTTTTTT. It is translated as CASKRKLGTGELFF.